This T cell receptor beta chain was sequenced during a study of T cell clonotyping in hematopoietic cell transplantation. Study-level findings and limits: Few recipient clonotypes overlapped donors; over 95% were de novo at given depth. Broader posttransplant TCR repertoire diversity was predicted by graft donor and pretransplant recipient Inverse Simpson Index values. Recipient TCR diversity dropped after transplant; expanded clonotypes rose from day 30 to 180. No sorting was done, leaving CD4 and CD8 contributions mixed.

The method was immunoSEQ multiplex PCR; TCRdb's version includes in-frame clones alone and lacks a portion of them. Found here are around 15,000 clones, around 90% of them singletons; the top ten hold 5% to 6%. As regards this clone: The antigen remains unidentified.

Trimming stripped 2 bases from V and 7 bases from J, with 8 bases between. CDR3 size: 12 residues. The germline CDR1 and CDR2 sequences are GTSNPN and SVGIG (reference sequence). The chain has TRBV30 and TRBJ2-2, with a possible D match to TRBD2 (5 bases). The source of this sequence is a man aged 35 to 55 in good health. Some clones in this sample may be carry-over from other donors' samples. Sequenced material: peripheral blood mononuclear cells. Here the CDR3 DNA reads TGTGCCTGGAGTCGGAGGAGCGGGGAGCTGTTTTTT. Amino acids: CAWSRRSGELFF.